The TCR beta chain under discussion was sequenced for a study of shared clonotypes between healthy human individuals (dated by TCRdb to the early 2020s). Regarding the complete study: A few men and a couple of women, aged 18 to 49 years, made up the cohort. Leukapheresis yielded between about 0.9 and 9.5 billion PBMCs per donor. To estimate repertoire size and how much clonotype sharing occurs between individuals, the study deeply sequenced the blood TCR repertoires of several healthy adults. To increase sequencing depth and limit assay-specific biases, different laboratories used diverse techniques to prepare libraries and sequence TCR repertoires. On the study overall, not on this receptor specifically: The small number of donors limited the genetic and exposure-history diversity represented. Based on pairwise subsampling, the degree of clonotype sharing among donors was expected to be affected by sequencing depth. Only blood was sampled, and tissue TCR repertoires likely differ from those in blood.

V drops 10 bases and J drops 4 bases, leaving 8 bases in between. The CDR3 runs 12 amino acids, cysteine and phenylalanine included. Only the CDR3 portion is preserved as DNA: 36 bases, with reading frame beginning at the first base. The germline V gene encodes CDR1 MNHNY and CDR2 SVGAGI (reference sequence). Donors were healthy HIV-negative adults with no recently reported acute infections or vaccinations. All donors were Caucasian adults living in Nashville, Tennessee, USA. For unsorted samples, approximately 84 million PBMCs were counted, and genomic DNA was extracted using the QIAamp DNA Blood Mini kit. After blood collection by leukapheresis, PBMCs were isolated using Ficoll-Histopaque density gradient centrifugation and then cryopreserved in the vapor phase of liquid nitrogen. Using the deep immunoSEQ assay, multiplex PCR amplified TCR CDR3 regions from genomic DNA. Extracted genomic DNA from each cell subset was spread evenly across all wells of several immunoSEQ 96-well plates, with each plate serving as a replicate. For unsorted PBMC, each replicate PCR was loaded with roughly 330 ng genomic DNA, equivalent to tens of thousands of T cell genomes. Ten immunoSEQ deep assay plates were used to sequence the unsorted PBMC genomic DNA. Purified libraries were measured with a Qubit 3.0 fluorometer, size-checked on a Bioanalyzer 2100, and measured again with the KAPA Library Quantification kit. Every immunoSEQ 96-well plate was sequenced on a separate single-read 150-cycle Illumina NextSeq 550 flow cell. As for the authors' bioinformatics: Because only junctional sequences without quality scores were contained in the immunoSEQ output, filtering matching that applied to full-length reads could not be performed. To assign V/J genes and CDR3, sequences were annotated against IMGT germline references using PyIR, a Python wrapper for IgBLAST v1.9. Reads were filtered out if the reads had weak V/J assignments (E-value above 1e-6), no CDR3, stop codons, out-of-frame junctions, or ambiguous translated residues. V3J clonotypes were defined as sequences sharing the same inferred V gene, J gene, and CDR3 amino acid sequence. Percentage overlap between repertoires was computed as shared unique clonotypes divided by the size of the smaller repertoire. Three approaches were used to assess repertoire richness: RTK rarefaction, the Chao1 estimator, and Recon v2.1 estimates of unobserved clonotypes. TCRdb retrieved this table from immuneACCESS and kept in-frame rearrangements only. Not all clones are present; in checked studies, unresolved V genes account for under half, and no reason is known for the remainder. Clone size and the V and J calls come from that table; the DNA yielded D and trimming. This sample comprises 470,000 or so clones, roughly 80% of them detected only once. The leading ten clones occupy 10% to 15% of the sample.

In this sample, this clone turned up many times. Its antigen specificity is not known. Base quality data are lacking; no much larger clone is found one base away. Sequenced material: PBMCs. The V gene is TRBV6-6 and the J gene is TRBJ2-6; the D gene remains uncertain. This TCR was sampled from a woman in her thirties or forties in good health. Some clones in this sample may be carry-over from other donors' samples. The CDR3 here reads CATFSGANVLTF. The nucleotides are TGTGCCACCTTTTCCGGGGCCAACGTCCTGACTTTC.